The source of this T cell receptor (beta chain) is a study of control samples from healthy donors and cancer patients. The CDR3 totals 16 residues. V lost 0 bases and J lost 3, with 12 bases in between. Germline-derived CDR1 and CDR2 are MGHRA and YSYEKL. TCRdb keeps only in-frame clones here, not all; method: immunoSEQ multiplex PCR. In the table there are 90,000 to 150,000 clones, 80% to 95% of which are singletons. The chain has TRBV4-1 and TRBJ1-3; D unresolved. The sequenced material came from blood. This receptor was taken from a woman aged 18-29 years in good health. CDR3 amino acids: CASSQEVRSYGNTIYF. For the CDR3, the DNA is TGCGCCAGCAGCCAAGAAGTCCGGAGTTATGGAAACACCATATATTTT.